The clone carrying this T cell receptor (beta chain) was seen repeatedly, ten times or more. This record comes from a study of T-cell reconstitution after alpha-beta-depleted transplantation in children. The CDR3 length is 13 residues. The germline V gene encodes CDR1 MGHRA and CDR2 YSYEKL. Trimming cost V 4 bases and J 4 bases, with 8 bases left between them. Preparation of the TCRbeta library used unique molecular identifiers. TCRdb itself ran the PCR reads through MiXCR, one entry per CDR3 protein. The sample holds some 640,000 distinct CDR3 sequences; about 15% are singletons and the top ten take 1.1%.

The starting material was PBMCs from the stem cell graft donor, obtained from the stem cell graft. This clonotype originated in a human donor who donated a stem cell graft to a child with acute myeloid leukemia. The chain has TRBV4-1 and TRBJ2-1; possibly TRBD2 for D (5 bases). The chain's CDR3 is CASSLSEYNEQFF. The CDR3 nucleotides are TGCGCCAGCAGCCTTAGCGAGTACAATGAGCAGTTCTTC.